The entry below describes one T cell receptor beta chain. This record belongs to a study of control samples from healthy donors and cancer patients. Trimming took off 2 bases at V and 8 bases at J, with 18 bases between the two ends. The CDR3 is 15 amino acids. The V gene's germline CDR1 is SEHNR and CDR2 FQNEAQ (reference sequence). Here immunoSEQ multiplex PCR was the method, and the copy in TCRdb shows in-frame clones only, minus some. The table records some 140,000 clones, around nine tenths of them present only once. The specimen was blood. The V and J genes are TRBV7-9 and TRBJ1-1; D uncertain. This receptor was identified in a man aged 30 to 45 in good health. The CDR3 region has the DNA TGTGCCAGCAGCTTAAGAGAGAGCCGAAAGTCGGAAGCTTTCTTT. Protein sequence: CASSLRESRKSEAFF.